The sequence of this TCR beta chain was determined in a study of T cell changes during pregnancy in multiple sclerosis (dated by TCRdb to about 2019). Turning to the overall study: Changes in the T cell repertoire over the course of pregnancy were examined in this study in women with multiple sclerosis.

Worth noting for this clone: The clone's antigen remains unknown. No base qualities exist here, and no much larger clone lies one base off it.

Library preparation employed the immunoSEQ multiplex PCR assay. TCRdb provides this immuneACCESS table in a form limited to in-frame rearrangements. Some clones are lacking; in checked studies, under half of them reflect an unresolved V gene, and why the rest are absent is not known. The sample records 45,000 to 75,000 clones, roughly 92% of which are singletons. The top ten clonotypes cover 0.65% to 0.9% of the sample. From its cysteine to its phenylalanine, the CDR3 spans 15 amino acids. Only the CDR3 portion is preserved as DNA: 45 bases, with reading frame beginning at the first base. V is cut back by 7 bases and J by 2 bases, with 7 bases in the junction unmatched. Based on the germline V gene (reference sequence), the CDR1 and CDR2 sequences are LNHDA and SQIVND.

The sample was peripheral blood, taken in the first trimester of pregnancy. This TCR was sampled from a female donor with multiple sclerosis, enrolled in a pregnancy study. The rearranged segments are TRBV19 and TRBJ2-7, and TRBD2 matches 11 of the central bases. The CDR3 reads CASKPSGGKTYEQYF. The sequence in DNA is TGTGCCAGTAAACCTAGCGGGGGGAAAACCTACGAGCAGTACTTC.